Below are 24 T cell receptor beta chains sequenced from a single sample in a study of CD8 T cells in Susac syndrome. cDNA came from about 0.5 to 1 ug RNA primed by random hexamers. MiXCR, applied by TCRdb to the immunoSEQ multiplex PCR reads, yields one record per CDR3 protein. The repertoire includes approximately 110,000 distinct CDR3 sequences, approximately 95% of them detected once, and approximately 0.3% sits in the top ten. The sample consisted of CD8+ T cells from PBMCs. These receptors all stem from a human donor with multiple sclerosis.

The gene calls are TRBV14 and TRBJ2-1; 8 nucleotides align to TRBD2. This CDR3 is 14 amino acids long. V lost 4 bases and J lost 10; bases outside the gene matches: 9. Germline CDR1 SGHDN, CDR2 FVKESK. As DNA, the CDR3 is TGTGCCAGCAGCCGAAACCCGGGGGGGCGCGAGCAGTTCTTC. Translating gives CASSRNPGGREQFF.

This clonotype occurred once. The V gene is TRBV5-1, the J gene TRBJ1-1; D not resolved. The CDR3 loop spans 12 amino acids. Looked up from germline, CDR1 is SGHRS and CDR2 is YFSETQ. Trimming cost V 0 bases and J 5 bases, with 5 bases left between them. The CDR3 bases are TGCGCCAGCAGCTTGGAACCAACTGAAGCTTTCTTT. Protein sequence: CASSLEPTEAFF.

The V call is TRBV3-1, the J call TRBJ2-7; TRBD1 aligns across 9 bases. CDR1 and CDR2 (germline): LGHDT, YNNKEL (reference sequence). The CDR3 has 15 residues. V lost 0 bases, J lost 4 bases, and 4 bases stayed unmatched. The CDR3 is CASSQDAGQGYEQYF. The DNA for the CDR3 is TGTGCCAGCAGCCAAGATGCGGGACAGGGTTACGAGCAGTACTTC.

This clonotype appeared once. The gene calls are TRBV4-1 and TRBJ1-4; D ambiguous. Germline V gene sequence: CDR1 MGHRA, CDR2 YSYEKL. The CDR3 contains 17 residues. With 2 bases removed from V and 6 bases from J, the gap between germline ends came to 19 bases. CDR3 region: CASSQILWYKQYEKLFF. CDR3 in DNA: TGCGCCAGCAGCCAAATCCTTTGGTACAAGCAATATGAAAAACTGTTTTTT.

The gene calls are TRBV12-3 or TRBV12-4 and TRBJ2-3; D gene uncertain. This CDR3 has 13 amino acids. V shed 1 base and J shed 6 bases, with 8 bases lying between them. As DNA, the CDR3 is TGTGCCAGCAGTTTAGTGACCGGGGATACGCAGTATTTT. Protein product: CASSLVTGDTQYF.

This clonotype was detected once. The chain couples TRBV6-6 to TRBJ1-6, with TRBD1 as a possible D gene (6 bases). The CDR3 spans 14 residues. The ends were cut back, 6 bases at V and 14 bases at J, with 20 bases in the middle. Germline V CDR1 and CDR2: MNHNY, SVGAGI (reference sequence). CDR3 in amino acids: CASSQKTPGGTLHF. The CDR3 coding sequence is TGTGCCAGCAGCCAAAAGACCCCCGGGGGCACCCTCCACTTT.

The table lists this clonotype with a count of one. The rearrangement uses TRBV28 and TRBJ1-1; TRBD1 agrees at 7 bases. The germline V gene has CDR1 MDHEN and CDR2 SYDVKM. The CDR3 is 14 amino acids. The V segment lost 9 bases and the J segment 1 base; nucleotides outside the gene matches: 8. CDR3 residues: CASTWAGGNTEAFF. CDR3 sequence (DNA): TGTGCCAGTACCTGGGCAGGGGGGAACACTGAAGCTTTCTTT.

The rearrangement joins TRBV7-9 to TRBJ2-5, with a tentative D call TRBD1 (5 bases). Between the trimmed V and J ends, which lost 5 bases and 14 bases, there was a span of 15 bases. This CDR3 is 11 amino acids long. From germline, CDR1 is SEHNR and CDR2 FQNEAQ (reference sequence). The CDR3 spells CASSPDSRSYF. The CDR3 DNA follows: TGTGCCAGCAGCCCCGACAGCCGTTCTTACTTC.

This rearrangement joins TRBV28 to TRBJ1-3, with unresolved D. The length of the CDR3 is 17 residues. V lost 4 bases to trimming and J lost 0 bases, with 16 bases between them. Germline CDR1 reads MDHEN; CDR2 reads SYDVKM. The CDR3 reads CASSSTESASSGNTIYF. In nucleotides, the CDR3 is TGTGCCAGCAGTTCAACCGAGTCAGCAAGCTCTGGAAACACCATATATTTT.

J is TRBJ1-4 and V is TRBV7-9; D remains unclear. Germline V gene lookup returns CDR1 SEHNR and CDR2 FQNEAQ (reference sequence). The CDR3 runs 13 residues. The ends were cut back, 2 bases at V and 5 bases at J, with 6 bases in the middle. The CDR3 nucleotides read TGTGCCAGCAGCTTAAGTCCGAATGAAAAACTGTTTTTT. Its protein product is CASSLSPNEKLFF.

CDR3 in DNA: TGTGCCAGCAGCTTAGGCACAGGGGTGAACACTGAAGCTTTCTTT. Translating gives CASSLGTGVNTEAFF. This sequence joins TRBV13 and TRBJ1-1; 7 bases are shared with TRBD1. The CDR3 contains 15 residues. After removal of 0 bases from V and 0 bases from J, the junction contained 1 base not matched to a gene. Germline values: CDR1 PRHDT, CDR2 FYEKMQ (reference sequence).

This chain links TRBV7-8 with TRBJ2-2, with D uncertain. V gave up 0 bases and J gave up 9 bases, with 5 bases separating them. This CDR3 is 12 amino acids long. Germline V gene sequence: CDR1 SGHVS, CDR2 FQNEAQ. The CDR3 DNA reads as TGTGCCAGCAGCTTAGCGACCCGGGAGCTGTTTTTT. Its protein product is CASSLATRELFF. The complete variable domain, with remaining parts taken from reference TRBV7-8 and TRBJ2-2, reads GAGVSQSPRYKVAKRGQDVALRCDPISGHVSLFWYQQALGQGPEFLTYFQNEAQLDKSGLPSDRFFAERPEGSVSTLKIQRTQQEDSAVYLCASSLATRELFFGEGSRLTVL.

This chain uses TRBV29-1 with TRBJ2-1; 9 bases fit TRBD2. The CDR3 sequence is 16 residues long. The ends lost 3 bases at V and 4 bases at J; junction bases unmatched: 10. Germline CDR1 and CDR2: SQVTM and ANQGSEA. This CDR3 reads CSVDRGRATGYNEQFF. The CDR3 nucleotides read TGCAGCGTTGATCGCGGGAGGGCAACAGGGTACAATGAGCAGTTCTTC.

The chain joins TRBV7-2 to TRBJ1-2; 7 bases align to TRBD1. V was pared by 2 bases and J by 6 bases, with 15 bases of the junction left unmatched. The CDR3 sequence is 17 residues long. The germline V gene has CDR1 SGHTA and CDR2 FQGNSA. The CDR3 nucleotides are TGTGCCAGCAGCTTAATCCGGGGGACAGAGTCGACCGATGGCTACACCTTC. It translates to CASSLIRGTESTDGYTF. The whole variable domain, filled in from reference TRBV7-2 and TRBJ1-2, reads GAGVSQSPSNKVTEKGKDVELRCDPISGHTALYWYRQSLGQGLEFLIYFQGNSAPDKSGLPSDRFSAERTGGSVSTLTIQRTQQEDSAVYLCASSLIRGTESTDGYTFGSGTRLTVV.

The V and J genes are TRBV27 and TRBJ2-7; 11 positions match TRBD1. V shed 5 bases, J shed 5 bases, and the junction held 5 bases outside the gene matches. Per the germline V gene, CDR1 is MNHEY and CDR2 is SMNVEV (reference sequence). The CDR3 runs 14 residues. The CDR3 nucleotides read TGTGCCAGCAGTGAGAGGACAGGGGGCCACGAGCAGTACTTC. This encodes CASSERTGGHEQYF.

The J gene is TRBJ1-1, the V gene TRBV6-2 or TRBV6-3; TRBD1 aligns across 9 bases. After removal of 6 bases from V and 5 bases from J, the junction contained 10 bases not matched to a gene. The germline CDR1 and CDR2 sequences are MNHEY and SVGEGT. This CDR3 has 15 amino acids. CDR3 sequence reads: CASSRPQGAGTEAFF. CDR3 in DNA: TGTGCCAGCAGCCGACCACAGGGGGCAGGGACTGAAGCTTTCTTT.

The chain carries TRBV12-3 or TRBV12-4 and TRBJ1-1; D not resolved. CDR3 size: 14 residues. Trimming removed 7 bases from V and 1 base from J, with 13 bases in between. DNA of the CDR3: TGTGCCAGCACCCCTGGGTCAGGGAACACTGAAGCTTTCTTT. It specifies CASTPGSGNTEAFF.

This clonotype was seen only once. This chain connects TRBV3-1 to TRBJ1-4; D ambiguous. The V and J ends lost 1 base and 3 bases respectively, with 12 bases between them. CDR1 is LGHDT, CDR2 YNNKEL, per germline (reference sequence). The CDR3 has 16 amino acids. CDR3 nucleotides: TGTGCCAGCAGCCAAGGAGGCCGGAGGGCTAATGAAAAACTGTTTTTT. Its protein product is CASSQGGRRANEKLFF.

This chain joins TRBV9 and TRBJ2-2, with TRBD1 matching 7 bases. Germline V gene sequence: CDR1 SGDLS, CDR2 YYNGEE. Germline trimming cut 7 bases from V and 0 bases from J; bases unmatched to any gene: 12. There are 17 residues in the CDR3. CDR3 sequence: CASGYSPGTANTGELFF. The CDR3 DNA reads TGTGCCAGCGGATATTCTCCCGGGACAGCGAACACCGGGGAGCTGTTTTTT.

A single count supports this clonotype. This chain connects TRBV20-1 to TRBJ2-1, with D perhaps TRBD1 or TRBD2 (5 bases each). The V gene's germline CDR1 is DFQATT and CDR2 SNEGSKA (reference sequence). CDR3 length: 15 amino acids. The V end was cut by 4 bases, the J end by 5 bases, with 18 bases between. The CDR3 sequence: CSATSRGAPNNEQFF. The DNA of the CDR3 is TGCAGTGCTACCTCTCGAGGGGCTCCCAACAATGAGCAGTTCTTC.

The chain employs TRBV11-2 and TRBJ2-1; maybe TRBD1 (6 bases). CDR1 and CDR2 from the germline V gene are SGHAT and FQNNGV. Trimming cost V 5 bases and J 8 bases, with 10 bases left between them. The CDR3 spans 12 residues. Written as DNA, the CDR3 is TGTGCCAGCAGCCAGGGGCCCGATGAGCAGTTCTTC. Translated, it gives CASSQGPDEQFF.

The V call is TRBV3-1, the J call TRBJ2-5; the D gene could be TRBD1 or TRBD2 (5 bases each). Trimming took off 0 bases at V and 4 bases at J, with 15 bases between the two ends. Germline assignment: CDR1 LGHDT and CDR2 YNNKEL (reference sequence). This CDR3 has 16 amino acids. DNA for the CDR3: TGTGCCAGCAGCCAAGATTCCGAGGGGCGAGGAGAGACCCAGTACTTC. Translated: CASSQDSEGRGETQYF.

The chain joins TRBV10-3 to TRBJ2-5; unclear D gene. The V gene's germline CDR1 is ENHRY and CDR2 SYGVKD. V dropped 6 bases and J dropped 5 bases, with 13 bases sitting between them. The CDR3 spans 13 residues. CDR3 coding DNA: TGTGCCATCAGAGACACGGATGGTGAGACCCAGTACTTC. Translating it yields CAIRDTDGETQYF.

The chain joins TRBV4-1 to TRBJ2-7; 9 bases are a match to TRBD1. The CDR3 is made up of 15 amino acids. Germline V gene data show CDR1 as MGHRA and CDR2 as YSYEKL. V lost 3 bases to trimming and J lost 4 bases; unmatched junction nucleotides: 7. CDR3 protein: CASSHITGGPYEQYF. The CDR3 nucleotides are TGCGCCAGCAGCCACATAACAGGGGGCCCATACGAGCAGTACTTC.